This T cell receptor beta chain was identified during a study of blood T cell repertoires in COVID-19. Whole-study context: Acute and convalescent COVID-19 specimens originated in the United States, Italy and Spain.

The CDR3 extends over 13 amino acids. The V gene's germline CDR1 is MDHEN and CDR2 SYDVKM. With 10 bases removed from V and 4 bases from J, the gap between germline ends came to 17 bases. In the authors' workflow: Estimation of nucleated cell counts was performed using reference gene primer amplification. The table came from immunoSEQ multiplex PCR; TCRdb's copy has only in-frame clones and leaves some out. V, J and clone size are those of that table, while D and trimming were read from the DNA. Counted here are 75,000 to 95,000 clones, about four fifths occurring once; the ten biggest clones make up 9.5% to 15%.

The gene calls are TRBV28 and TRBJ2-7; a possible D gene is TRBD2 (7 bases). This sequence originates from a woman between 35 and 50 years old with active or convalescent COVID-19. Material for sequencing was peripheral blood. The CDR3 DNA reads as TGTGCCACCTGGGGGGGCGCGGCTTACGAGCAGTACTTC. This encodes CATWGGAAYEQYF.